The text below deals with one TCR beta chain. CDR1 and CDR2 from the germline V gene are GTSNPN and SVGIG (reference sequence). V lost 0 bases and J 7 bases, leaving 20 bases between the germline ends. CDR3 length equals 16 residues. These data originate in a study of cytomegalovirus exposure and HLA in healthy donors. PCR involved 60 Vbeta and 13 Jbeta primers. TCRdb keeps only in-frame clones here, not all; method: immunoSEQ multiplex PCR. This repertoire shows around 78,000 clones, around 80% found once; its top ten account for under 1.2%. The chain combines TRBV30 with TRBJ2-3; possible D gene TRBD2, 6 bases. The sequenced sample consisted of PBMCs. The TCR comes from a male donor in good health and CMV-seronegative. CDR3 in amino acids: CAWSVGRGLGANTQYF. CDR3 DNA sequence: TGTGCCTGGAGTGTAGGGCGGGGCCTTGGTGCGAATACGCAGTATTTT.